This TCR beta chain was found in a study of human T cells and chemical hapten exposure. The wider study: Read at 6 days, the patch tests placed 0.01% DPC on the upper back.

TCRdb ran MiXCR on the RACE reads and lists one entry per CDR3 protein. This sample has 300,000 to 350,000 distinct CDR3 sequences; about 7% occur once, and the top ten carry roughly 7.9%. The time point: patch test 1, 2 weeks after DPC sensitization. Regarding treatment: therapeutic diphenylcyclopropenone sensitization with weekly scalp DPC. Findings and limits, study-wide: Correlating positively with patch test score were the PT1 expanded TCR counts.

For this clonotype: Its specificity is unknown.

Losses at the gene ends were 6 bases for V and 3 bases for J; bases not matched to a gene: 6. Germline values: CDR1 SNHLY, CDR2 FYNNEI. The CDR3 is made up of 15 amino acids. The source material was whole blood, sampled in connection with sensitization to the hapten diphenylcyclopropenone (DPC). This receptor was identified in a young woman with alopecia areata. Some clones in this sample may be carry-over from other donors' samples. The chain combines TRBV2 with TRBJ2-3; 10 positions match TRBD1. The CDR3 reads CASSWDRGATDTQYF. CDR3 nucleotides: TGTGCCAGCAGCTGGGACAGGGGAGCGACAGATACGCAGTATTTT.